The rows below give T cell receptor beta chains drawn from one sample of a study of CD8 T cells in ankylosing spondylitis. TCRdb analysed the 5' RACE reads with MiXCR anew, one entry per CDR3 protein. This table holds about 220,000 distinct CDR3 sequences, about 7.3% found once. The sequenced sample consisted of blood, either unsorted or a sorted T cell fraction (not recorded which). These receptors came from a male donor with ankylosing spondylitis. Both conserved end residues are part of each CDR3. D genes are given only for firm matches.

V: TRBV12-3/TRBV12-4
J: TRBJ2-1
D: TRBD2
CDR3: CASSLSRGGTQFF

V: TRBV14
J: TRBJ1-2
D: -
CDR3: CASSQDLRFPNYGYTF

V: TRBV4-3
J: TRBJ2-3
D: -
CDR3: CASSPGWKEVGDTEYF

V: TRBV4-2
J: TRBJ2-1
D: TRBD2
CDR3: CASSQEITGLAPNNEQFF

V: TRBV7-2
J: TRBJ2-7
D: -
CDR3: CASSLGGGRTYEQYF

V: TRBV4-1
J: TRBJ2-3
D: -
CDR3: CASSQEGLTQYF

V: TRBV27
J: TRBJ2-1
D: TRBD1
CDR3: CASSPGTESYNEQFF

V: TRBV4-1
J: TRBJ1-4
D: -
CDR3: CASSPRSGPNEKLFF

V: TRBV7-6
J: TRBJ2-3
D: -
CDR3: CASSFATSLVKETDTQYF

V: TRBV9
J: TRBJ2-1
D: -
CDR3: CASSVGGTGTNEQFF

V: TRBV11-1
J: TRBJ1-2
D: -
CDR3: CASSLGGSYNGYTF

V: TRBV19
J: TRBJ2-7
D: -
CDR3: CASSAGSLYEQYF

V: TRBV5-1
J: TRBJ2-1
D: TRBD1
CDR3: CASSLDRGRRNEQFF

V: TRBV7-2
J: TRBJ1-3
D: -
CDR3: CASSLVRDIGNTIYF

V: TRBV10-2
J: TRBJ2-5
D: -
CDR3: CASRSSGVRGETQYF

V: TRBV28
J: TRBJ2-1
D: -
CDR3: CASSLNDNEQFF

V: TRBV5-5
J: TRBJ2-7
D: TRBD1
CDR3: CASNRDRGAYEQYF

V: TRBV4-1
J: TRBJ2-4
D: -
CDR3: CASSQGGLSAKNIQYF

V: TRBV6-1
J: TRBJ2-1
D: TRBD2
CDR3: CASSLAGGPDKFF

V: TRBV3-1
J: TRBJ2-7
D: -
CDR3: CASRREASSNYEQYF

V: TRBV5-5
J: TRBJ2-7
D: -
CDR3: CASHTGPNYEQYF

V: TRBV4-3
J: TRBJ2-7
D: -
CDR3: CASSQETGLPYEQYF

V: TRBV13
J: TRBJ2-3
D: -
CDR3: CASSPLDTQYF

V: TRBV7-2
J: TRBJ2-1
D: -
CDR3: CASSPGGSRAHEQFF

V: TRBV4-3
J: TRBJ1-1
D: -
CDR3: CASSLRRPNEAFF

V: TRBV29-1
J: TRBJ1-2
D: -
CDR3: CSHRDDYGYTF

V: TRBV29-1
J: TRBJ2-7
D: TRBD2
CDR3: CSVEEGAGGNEQYF

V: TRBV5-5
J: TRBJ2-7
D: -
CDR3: CASSLVSNPAREYF

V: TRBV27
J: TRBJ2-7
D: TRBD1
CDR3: CASSFFGQGYEQYF

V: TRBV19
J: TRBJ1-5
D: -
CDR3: CASKESPGVNQPQHF

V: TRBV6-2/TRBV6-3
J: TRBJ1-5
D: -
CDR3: CASTKSVLGRGWNQPQHF

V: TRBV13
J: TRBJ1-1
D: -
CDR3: CASSLRRGVYTEAFF

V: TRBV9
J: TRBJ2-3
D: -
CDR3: CASALGTDTQYF

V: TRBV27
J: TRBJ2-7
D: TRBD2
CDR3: CASSFGTSGSYEQYF

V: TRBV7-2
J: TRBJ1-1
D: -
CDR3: CASSLAPRVVTEAFF

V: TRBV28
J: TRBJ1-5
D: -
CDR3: CASKTGNLRNQPQHF

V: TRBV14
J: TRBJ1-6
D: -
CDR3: CASSPYNNSPLHF

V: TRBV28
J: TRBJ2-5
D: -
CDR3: CASNGRDRYQETQYF

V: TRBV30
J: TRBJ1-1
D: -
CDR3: CAWGEAGAFF

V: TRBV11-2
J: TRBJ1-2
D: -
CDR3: CASKDLSNYGYTF

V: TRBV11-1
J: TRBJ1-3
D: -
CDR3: CASSLGLLASGNTIYF

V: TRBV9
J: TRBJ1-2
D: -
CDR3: CASSVGTYGYTF

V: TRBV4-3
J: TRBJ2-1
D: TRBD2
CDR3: CASSRGTSGSDEQFF

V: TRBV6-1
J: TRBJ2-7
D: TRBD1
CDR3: CASSLHRGFSYEQYF

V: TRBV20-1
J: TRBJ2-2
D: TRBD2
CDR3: CSARAPLAGDFSIGELFF

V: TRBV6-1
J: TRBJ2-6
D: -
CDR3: CASSGQGTPVVSGANVLTF